A selection of T cell receptor beta chains follows, all from one sample in a study of cytomegalovirus exposure and HLA in healthy donors. Assay used: immunoSEQ multiplex PCR; TCRdb lists only in-frame clones, some missing. Counted here are 100,000 or so clones, about 80% occurring once; the ten biggest clones make up about 4%. The sequenced sample consisted of PBMCs. These receptor sequences come from a female donor in good health and CMV-seropositive. Both conserved end residues are part of each CDR3. Fields, in order: D gene, clone size, J gene, V gene, CDR3 protein, CDR3 DNA. D genes are given only for firm matches. A clone size is listed for some rows: how often the clone was seen (once, few, many), or a class if it is expanded.

>TRBD2|-|TRBJ2-2|TRBV7-8
CASSLGLAATGELFF
TGTGCCAGCAGCTTAGGTCTAGCGGCCACCGGGGAGCTGTTTTTT
>-|-|TRBJ2-7|TRBV7-2
CASSPREISSYEQYF
TGTGCCAGCAGCCCCAGGGAAATATCCTCCTACGAGCAGTACTTC
>TRBD2|-|TRBJ2-3|TRBV9
CASSVVGLSTQYF
TGTGCCAGCAGCGTAGTGGGACTAAGTACGCAGTATTTT
>-|-|TRBJ1-1|TRBV5-1
CASSPVWLRDTNTEAFF
TGCGCCAGCAGCCCGGTATGGCTACGGGACACGAACACTGAAGCTTTCTTT
>TRBD2|-|TRBJ2-2|TRBV19
CASSTGTSPPNTGELFF
TGTGCCAGTAGTACAGGGACTAGCCCTCCGAACACCGGGGAGCTGTTTTTT
>-|-|TRBJ1-2|TRBV27
CASSWWGGDYGYTF
TGTGCCAGCAGTTGGTGGGGAGGGGACTATGGCTACACCTTC
>-|-|TRBJ2-7|TRBV5-5
CASSLAGPYTSYEQYF
TGTGCCAGCAGCTTGGCAGGGCCCTACACCTCCTACGAGCAGTACTTC
>TRBD2|-|TRBJ2-5|TRBV7-9
CASSHPGTRETQYF
TGTGCCAGCAGCCACCCCGGGACTAGAGAGACCCAGTACTTC
>TRBD2|-|TRBJ2-7|TRBV5-6
CASSLLAAPYEQYF
TGTGCCAGCAGCTTGCTAGCGGCCCCCTACGAGCAGTACTTC
>TRBD1|-|TRBJ2-7|TRBV5-6
CASSLGQGAFEQYF
TGTGCCAGCAGCTTGGGACAGGGGGCCTTCGAGCAGTACTTC
>-|-|TRBJ1-2|TRBV7-8
CASSPPDDRVHYGYTF
TGTGCCAGCAGCCCCCCCGATGACAGAGTCCACTATGGCTACACCTTC
>-|-|TRBJ1-4|TRBV28
CASSFWSTTNEKLFF
TGTGCCAGCAGTTTTTGGAGTACAACTAATGAAAAACTGTTTTTT
>TRBD2|-|TRBJ2-1|TRBV2
CASSEGASGRGEQFF
TGTGCCAGCAGCGAAGGAGCCAGCGGGAGAGGGGAGCAGTTCTTC
>-|-|TRBJ2-7|TRBV5-6
CASSLNSGAEQYF
TGTGCCAGCAGCTTGAACTCCGGAGCCGAGCAGTACTTC
>-|-|TRBJ2-1|TRBV2
CASSYGTTNLQLLGQFF
TGTGCCAGCAGTTACGGGACAACAAACCTACAATTATTGGGGCAGTTCTTC
>-|-|TRBJ2-1|TRBV5-6
CASSLVASEGHNEQFF
TGTGCCAGCAGCTTGGTGGCTAGCGAGGGCCACAATGAGCAGTTCTTC
>-|-|TRBJ2-3|TRBV9
CASSVNRDTQYF
TGTGCCAGCAGCGTAAATAGAGATACGCAGTATTTT
>-|-|TRBJ1-2|TRBV7-9
CASSLVGGSYYGYTF
TGTGCCAGCAGCTTAGTGGGAGGGTCCTACTATGGCTACACCTTC
>TRBD2|-|TRBJ2-1|TRBV19
CASSMSGRAHSYNEQFF
TGTGCCAGTAGTATGAGCGGGAGGGCCCATTCCTACAATGAGCAGTTCTTC
>-|-|TRBJ2-7|TRBV4-2
CASSQEPIGLRLEQYF
TGTGCCAGCAGCCAAGAACCCATAGGCCTACGACTTGAGCAGTACTTC
>-|-|TRBJ2-3|TRBV19
CASRHRTGTDTQYF
TGTGCCAGTAGGCACCGGACAGGCACAGATACGCAGTATTTT
>-|-|TRBJ2-7|TRBV7-2
CASSPSFAGEQYF
TGTGCCAGCAGCCCCTCCTTCGCGGGAGAGCAGTACTTC
>-|-|TRBJ1-1|TRBV19
CATSHRPGMNTEAFF
TGTGCCACCTCACATCGCCCCGGGATGAACACTGAAGCTTTCTTT
>-|-|TRBJ1-2|TRBV7-2
CASSLDPQNPWGYTF
TGTGCCAGCAGCCTCGACCCACAGAACCCCTGGGGCTACACCTTC
>-|-|TRBJ1-1|TRBV5-4
CASSLGGEGGTEAFF
TGTGCCAGCAGCTTAGGAGGAGAGGGCGGCACTGAAGCTTTCTTT
>TRBD1|medium-sized|TRBJ1-1|TRBV19
CASSTRGQLNTEAFF
TGTGCCAGTAGTACCCGGGGACAGCTGAACACTGAAGCTTTCTTT
>TRBD1|-|TRBJ2-7|TRBV18
CASSLGTGGTYEQYF
TGTGCCAGCTCACTCGGGACAGGGGGAACCTACGAGCAGTACTTC
>TRBD1|-|TRBJ2-1|TRBV6-5
CASSSQGVNEQFF
TGTGCCAGCAGTTCCCAGGGGGTGAATGAGCAGTTCTTC
>-|-|TRBJ2-7|TRBV7-8
CASSLGEGQVYEQYF
TGTGCCAGCAGCTTGGGGGAGGGACAGGTGTACGAGCAGTACTTC
>TRBD2|-|TRBJ2-3|TRBV30
CAWSARLAGKVTQYF
TGTGCCTGGAGTGCAAGACTAGCGGGGAAGGTTACGCAGTATTTT
>-|-|TRBJ1-5|TRBV4-3
CASSQGTGRVQPQHF
TGCGCCAGCAGCCAGGGGACCGGGAGGGTTCAGCCCCAGCATTTT
>TRBD1|-|TRBJ1-5|TRBV6-6
CASRSLRGGNQPQHF
TGTGCCAGCAGGTCACTCAGGGGGGGCAATCAGCCCCAGCATTTT
>-|-|TRBJ2-6|TRBV4-3
CASSQDRGSGVPGANVLTF
TGCGCCAGCAGCCAAGATAGAGGTAGCGGCGTCCCTGGGGCCAACGTCCTGACTTTC
>TRBD2|-|TRBJ2-1|TRBV4-3
CASSHLGLAGANEQFF
TGCGCCAGCAGCCACCTAGGACTAGCGGGGGCCAATGAGCAGTTCTTC
>-|few|TRBJ1-1|TRBV5-6
CASSLQGGTEAFF
TGTGCCAGCAGCTTGCAAGGGGGCACTGAAGCTTTCTTT
>-|-|TRBJ1-1|TRBV20-1
CSAKSTEAFF
TGCAGTGCTAAGAGCACTGAAGCTTTCTTT
>-|-|TRBJ2-4|TRBV5-8
CASSSTGRVQYF
TGTGCCAGCAGCTCTACAGGGAGAGTTCAGTACTTC
>-|few|TRBJ2-7|TRBV7-6
CASSLSTHRSSYEQYF
TGTGCCAGCAGCTTATCAACGCACAGGAGCTCCTACGAGCAGTACTTC
>TRBD1|-|TRBJ1-3|TRBV6-5
CASPLDRASGNTIYF
TGTGCCAGTCCCTTGGACAGGGCTTCTGGAAACACCATATATTTT
>-|-|TRBJ1-2|TRBV6-4
CASSDSGGGSNYGYTF
TGTGCCAGCAGTGACTCTGGCGGGGGCTCAAACTATGGCTACACCTTC
>TRBD1|-|TRBJ1-1|TRBV30
CVGRGLGEAFF
TGTGTGGGCAGGGGGCTCGGTGAAGCTTTCTTT
>-|-|TRBJ2-7|TRBV5-1
CASSLGAGFYEQYF
TGCGCCAGCAGCTTGGGGGCAGGGTTCTACGAGCAGTACTTC